This TCR beta chain is drawn from a study of blood T cell repertoires in COVID-19. Study details: Material from acute and convalescent COVID-19 was sourced from the United States, Italy and Spain.

Authors' data handling: Counts of nucleated cells, estimated from reference gene primer amplification, were obtained. Method: immunoSEQ multiplex PCR; TCRdb's copy keeps in-frame clones and lacks some. The V and J calls and the clone size are those of that table, but D and trimming were determined from the DNA. Here the sample spans over 350,000 clones, around 89% being singletons. The origin of this receptor is a woman in her 30s with acute or convalescent COVID-19. The source material was peripheral blood.

The DNA of the CDR3 is TGTGCCAGCGGAGGGGTGGAGCAGTACTTC. Protein: CASGGVEQYF. The chain recombines TRBV2 with TRBJ2-7, with D possibly being TRBD2 (6 bases). This CDR3 contains 10 residues. CDR1 is SNHLY and CDR2 is FYNNEI in the germline V gene. The V and J ends lost 8 bases and 7 bases respectively, with 9 bases between them.